This T cell receptor (beta chain) was obtained from a study of vaccination and CD4 T cells after COVID-19. Study in general: Post-COVID samples were collected a median 101 days following diagnosis, spanning 35 to 161. Median time from second vaccine dose to sampling was about 70 days (14 to 241).

This clonotype was counted a few times. Its antigen is not known. The CDR3 has 15 residues. Per germline, CDR1 MDHEN and CDR2 SYDVKM. V dropped 7 bases and J dropped 0 bases, with 16 bases sitting between them. Treatment: roughly ten-day PBMC culture with coronavirus spike peptide pools or control peptides (ViraFEST assay). It was before the COVID-19 pandemic (2011-2018) that the unexposed donor's CD4+ T cells were collected. For ViraFEST, peptide pools expanded antigen-specific T cells, after which the TCRs were sequenced. Days 3 and 7 were when half the medium was replaced with fresh IL-2 medium. Cultured CD4+ T-cell DNA underwent Oncomine TCR Beta short-read sequencing. Via MiXCR, TCRdb re-called the PCR reads, giving one row per CDR3 protein. Among around 5,600 distinct CDR3 sequences listed, approximately 62% were seen once.

V is TRBV28 and J is TRBJ2-7; D is unclear. This TCR derives from a human donor in good health. Sequencing used CD4+ T cells from blood, cultured in vitro. For the CDR3, the DNA is TGTGCCAGCATCAAACAGAAGAGCCTCTCCTACGAGCAGTACTTC. Protein product: CASIKQKSLSYEQYF. Filled out from reference TRBV28 and TRBJ2-7, the complete variable domain reads DVKVTQSSRYLVKRTGEKVFLECVQDMDHENMFWYRQDPGLGLRLIYFSYDVKMKEKGDIPEGYSVSREKKERFSLILESASTNQTSMYLCASIKQKSLSYEQYFGPGTRLTVT.